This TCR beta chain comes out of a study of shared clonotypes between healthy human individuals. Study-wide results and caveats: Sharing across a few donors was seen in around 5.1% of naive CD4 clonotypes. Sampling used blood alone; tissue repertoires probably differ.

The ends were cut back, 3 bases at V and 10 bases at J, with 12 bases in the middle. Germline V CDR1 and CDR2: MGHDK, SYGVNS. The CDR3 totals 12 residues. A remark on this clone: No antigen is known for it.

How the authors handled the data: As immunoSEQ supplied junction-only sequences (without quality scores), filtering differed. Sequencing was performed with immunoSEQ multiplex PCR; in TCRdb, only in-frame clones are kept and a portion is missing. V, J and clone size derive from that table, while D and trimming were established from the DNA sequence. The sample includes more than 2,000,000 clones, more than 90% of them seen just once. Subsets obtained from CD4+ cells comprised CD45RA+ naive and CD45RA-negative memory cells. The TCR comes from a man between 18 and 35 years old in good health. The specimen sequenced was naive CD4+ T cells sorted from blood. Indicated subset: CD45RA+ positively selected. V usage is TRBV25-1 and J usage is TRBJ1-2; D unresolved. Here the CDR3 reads CASSDGIDYYTF. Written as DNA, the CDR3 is TGTGCCAGCAGTGATGGTATAGACTACTACACCTTC.